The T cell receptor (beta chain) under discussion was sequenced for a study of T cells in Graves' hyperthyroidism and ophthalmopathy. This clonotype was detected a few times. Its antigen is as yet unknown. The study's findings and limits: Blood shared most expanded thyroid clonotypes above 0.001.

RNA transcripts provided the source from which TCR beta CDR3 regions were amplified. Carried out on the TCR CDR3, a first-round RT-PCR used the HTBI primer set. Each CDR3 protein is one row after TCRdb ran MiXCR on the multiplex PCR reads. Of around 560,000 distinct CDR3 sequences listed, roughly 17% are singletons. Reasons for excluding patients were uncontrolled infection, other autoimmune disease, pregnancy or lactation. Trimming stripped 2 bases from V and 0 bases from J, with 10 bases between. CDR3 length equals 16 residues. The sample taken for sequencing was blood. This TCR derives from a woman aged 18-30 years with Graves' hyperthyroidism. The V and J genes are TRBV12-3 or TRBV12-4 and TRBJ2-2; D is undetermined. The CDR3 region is CASSLSVQPNTGELFF. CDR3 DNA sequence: TGTGCCAGCAGTTTATCGGTACAGCCGAACACCGGGGAGCTGTTTTTT.